Listed here is a single TCR beta chain. The CDR3 sequence is 19 residues long. The V gene lost 0 bases and the J gene lost 6 bases, with 23 bases spanning the gap. Germline CDR1 and CDR2: KGHDR and SFDVKD. The data were produced by immunoSEQ multiplex PCR, yet TCRdb's version contains in-frame clones alone and is incomplete. This table holds about 150,000 clones, 85% to 95% found once. The sample is drawn from a study of control samples from healthy donors and cancer patients. This receptor was identified in a man aged 35 to 55 in good health. The material sequenced was blood. The J gene is TRBJ2-1, the V gene TRBV24-1; perhaps D is TRBD1 or TRBD2 (5 bases each). CDR3 region: CATSDLRDGARGLGNEQFF. CDR3 in DNA: TGTGCCACCAGTGATTTGCGTGACGGGGCCCGGGGTCTGGGCAATGAGCAGTTCTTC.